These T cell receptor beta chains were read from a single sample in a study of blood T cell repertoires in COVID-19. The assay was immunoSEQ multiplex PCR, and TCRdb's table has in-frame clones only and misses some. The table shows hundreds of thousands of clones, with 80% to 90% occurring only once. Sequenced input: PBMCs or T cells enriched from blood (not recorded which). All receptors come from a man aged 30 to 39 who had recovered from COVID-19. The conserved cysteine and the conserved F or W are not part of the CDR3 here. Fields, in order: V gene, clone size, J gene, D gene, CDR3 protein. A D gene is named only where the DNA matches it firmly. Expanded clones are given a class, and other clones once, few, many or no size at all.

V: TRBV10-3; size: few; J: TRBJ2-7; D: -; CDR3: AISESGYEQY
V: TRBV12-3/TRBV12-4; size: few; J: TRBJ1-3; D: -; CDR3: ASSISGNTIY
V: TRBV28; size: -; J: TRBJ1-4; D: -; CDR3: ASAPGNEKLF
V: TRBV2; size: -; J: TRBJ2-1; D: -; CDR3: ASTSEQF
V: TRBV28; size: few; J: TRBJ1-5; D: -; CDR3: ASIGAPSTQPQH
V: TRBV11-1; size: -; J: TRBJ2-3; D: TRBD1; CDR3: ASRLTGTDTQY
V: TRBV15; size: -; J: TRBJ2-3; D: -; CDR3: ATSRDSKSGPSTDTQY
V: TRBV3-1/TRBV3-2; size: -; J: TRBJ1-2; D: -; CDR3: ASSPREDYGYT
V: TRBV10-3; size: -; J: TRBJ1-2; D: -; CDR3: AISESYARGRGYT
V: TRBV4-1; size: -; J: TRBJ1-1; D: -; CDR3: ASSRGDGMNTEAF
V: TRBV7-2; size: -; J: TRBJ1-2; D: TRBD1; CDR3: ASRRRTGAEDGYT
V: TRBV7-2; size: once; J: TRBJ1-3; D: -; CDR3: ASSPGQSSGNTIY
V: TRBV30; size: -; J: TRBJ2-1; D: TRBD2; CDR3: AGTSGRNEQF
V: TRBV27; size: few; J: TRBJ1-2; D: -; CDR3: ASSSRGNYGYT
V: TRBV4-1; size: -; J: TRBJ1-2; D: -; CDR3: ASSQSREVYGYT
V: TRBV5-1; size: -; J: TRBJ2-5; D: TRBD1; CDR3: ASSSLTRQGETQY
V: TRBV18; size: -; J: TRBJ2-7; D: -; CDR3: ASSPKQISGGYEQY
V: TRBV28; size: once; J: TRBJ1-3; D: -; CDR3: ASRKSRDRNTIY
V: TRBV7-2; size: -; J: TRBJ2-1; D: TRBD2; CDR3: ASTATLAGGGNEQF
V: TRBV7-9; size: few; J: TRBJ2-1; D: TRBD2; CDR3: ASSLRTSSYNEQF
V: TRBV5-6; size: -; J: TRBJ1-4; D: TRBD1; CDR3: ASSLRQGAEKLF
V: TRBV28; size: -; J: TRBJ1-5; D: TRBD1; CDR3: ASTPRDRVSQPQH
V: TRBV28; size: -; J: TRBJ1-6; D: TRBD1; CDR3: ASSPLRDRDSPLH
V: TRBV7-6; size: once; J: TRBJ2-1; D: TRBD2; CDR3: ASSLGASGSINEQF
V: TRBV5-4; size: few; J: TRBJ2-7; D: -; CDR3: ASSLQGKTYEQY
V: TRBV2; size: -; J: TRBJ1-6; D: -; CDR3: ASSDVRVLGSPLH
V: TRBV10-3; size: once; J: TRBJ2-2; D: -; CDR3: ATRGWTAGNTGELF
V: TRBV5-1; size: -; J: TRBJ2-1; D: -; CDR3: ASSFTGPTYNEQF